What follows are 5 T cell receptor beta chains derived from one specimen sequenced in a study of T cells and Merkel cell carcinoma outcomes. Profiling relied on immunoSEQ multiplex PCR, and the TCRdb table lists in-frame clones only, not all of them. The sample lists 13,000 to 15,000 clones; 92% were seen once. The sample comprised tumor tissue from Merkel cell carcinoma. The receptors derive from a human donor with Merkel cell carcinoma.

The chain employs TRBV7-3 and TRBJ2-5, with 8 bases lining up with TRBD2. The germline gives CDR1 SGHTA, CDR2 FQGTGA. V was pared by 5 bases and J by 5 bases, with 7 bases of the junction left unmatched. The CDR3 runs 14 residues. CDR3 sequence reads: CASSASGSSETQYF. In DNA form, the CDR3 reads TGTGCCAGCAGCGCGAGCGGGAGTAGTGAGACCCAGTACTTC.

The CDR3 loop is CASSVGAVGGADTQYF. CDR3 nucleotide sequence: TGTGCCAGCAGCGTAGGGGCTGTTGGTGGGGCAGATACGCAGTATTTT. This sequence joins TRBV9 and TRBJ2-3; D unresolved. Germline CDR1 reads SGDLS; CDR2 reads YYNGEE. The CDR3 sequence is 16 residues long. Trimming took 0 bases from V and 4 from J, leaving 15 bases between them.

The chain has TRBV4-3 and TRBJ1-2; D perhaps matches TRBD1 (5 bases). The CDR3 length is 16 residues. Trimming pared 0 bases from V and 2 bases from J, leaving 13 bases between. Germline V CDR1 and CDR2: LGHNA, YSLEER. The DNA for the CDR3 is TGCGCCAGCAGCCAAGACAGGGCTTCAGGGAACTATGGCTACACCTTC. This encodes CASSQDRASGNYGYTF.

In this sample, this clone turned up once. The CDR3 DNA sequence: TGTGCCAGCAGTTTAGCCAGATATCAGCCCCAGCATTTT. This encodes CASSLARYQPQHF. The chain recombines TRBV27 with TRBJ1-5; D gene ambiguous. This CDR3 has 13 residues. Trimming pared 2 bases from V and 5 bases from J, leaving 7 bases between. Germline V CDR1 and CDR2: MNHEY, SMNVEV (reference sequence).

This chain links TRBV27 with TRBJ2-1; no reliable D call. V was trimmed by 3 bases and J by 3 bases, leaving 9 bases between them. Germline assignment: CDR1 MNHEY and CDR2 SMNVEV (reference sequence). There are 14 residues in the CDR3. The CDR3 spells CASSFSGFYNEQFF. DNA of the CDR3: TGTGCCAGCAGTTTCAGTGGTTTCTACAATGAGCAGTTCTTC.